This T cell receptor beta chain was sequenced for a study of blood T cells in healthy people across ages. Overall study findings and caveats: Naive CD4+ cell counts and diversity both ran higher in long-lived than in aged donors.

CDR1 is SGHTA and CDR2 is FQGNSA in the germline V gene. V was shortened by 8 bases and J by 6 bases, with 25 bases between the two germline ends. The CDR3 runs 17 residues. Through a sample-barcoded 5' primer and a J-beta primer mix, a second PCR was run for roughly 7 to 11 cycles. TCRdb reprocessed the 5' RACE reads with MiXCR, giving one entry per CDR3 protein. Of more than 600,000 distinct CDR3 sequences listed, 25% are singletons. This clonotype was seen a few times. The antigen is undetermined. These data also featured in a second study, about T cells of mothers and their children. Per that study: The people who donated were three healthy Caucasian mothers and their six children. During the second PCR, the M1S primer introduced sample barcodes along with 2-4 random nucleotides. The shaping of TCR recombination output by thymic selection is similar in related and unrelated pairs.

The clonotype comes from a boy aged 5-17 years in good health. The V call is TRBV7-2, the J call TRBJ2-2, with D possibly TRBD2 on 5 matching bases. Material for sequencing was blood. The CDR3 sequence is CASGEYLGKTYPGELFF. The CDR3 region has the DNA TGTGCCAGCGGAGAATACCTCGGGAAAACCTACCCCGGGGAGCTGTTTTTT. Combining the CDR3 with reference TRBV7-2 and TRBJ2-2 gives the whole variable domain GAGVSQSPSNKVTEKGKDVELRCDPISGHTALYWYRQSLGQGLEFLIYFQGNSAPDKSGLPSDRFSAERTGGSVSTLTIQRTQQEDSAVYLCASGEYLGKTYPGELFFGEGSRLTVL.